These 20 T cell receptor beta chains were sequenced from one sample in a study of siplizumab effects on memory and regulatory T cells. The data were produced by immunoSEQ multiplex PCR, yet TCRdb's version contains in-frame clones alone and is incomplete. Of roughly 100,000 clones detected, about 90% appear once; the ten largest clones hold approximately 1.2%. The sample taken for sequencing was CD4+ T cells sorted from blood. These receptors originate from a human donor in good health.

This chain links TRBV29-1 with TRBJ2-5, with D perhaps assigned TRBD1 or TRBD2 (5 bases each). Looked up from germline, CDR1 is SQVTM and CDR2 is ANQGSEA. The CDR3 extends over 15 amino acids. Trimming cost V 4 bases and J 4 bases, with 19 bases left between them. The CDR3 reads CSVVWGTSWSETQYF. The CDR3 coding sequence is TGCAGCGTTGTGTGGGGGACGTCCTGGTCAGAGACCCAGTACTTC.

The V gene is TRBV5-4, the J gene TRBJ2-1; D gene ambiguous. V lost 6 bases, J lost 0 bases, and 4 bases lay in between. There are 12 residues in the CDR3. The germline V gene has CDR1 SGHNT and CDR2 YYREEE (reference sequence). Written as DNA, the CDR3 is TGTGCCAGCACGAGCTCCTACAATGAGCAGTTCTTC. This translates into CASTSSYNEQFF.

The rearrangement links TRBV29-1 to TRBJ2-7; 8 positions agree with TRBD1. The CDR3 has 12 residues. After removal of 5 bases from V and 4 bases from J, the junction contained 4 bases not matched to a gene. Germline CDR1 reads SQVTM; CDR2 reads ANQGSEA. As DNA, the CDR3 is TGCAGCGTTCCGGGACAGGCATACGAGCAGTACTTC. The encoded protein is CSVPGQAYEQYF.

V and J are TRBV2 and TRBJ2-6, with D tentatively TRBD1 or TRBD2 (5 bases each). Germline values: CDR1 SNHLY, CDR2 FYNNEI. The CDR3 runs 15 residues. Deletions cut 8 bases from V and 4 bases from J, with 15 bases between. The CDR3 loop is CASEFGTSGANVLTF. CDR3 bases: TGTGCCAGCGAGTTCGGGACCTCAGGGGCCAACGTCCTGACTTTC.

The rearrangement joins TRBV7-2 to TRBJ2-7; unclear D gene. This CDR3 spans 13 amino acids. The germline gives CDR1 SGHTA, CDR2 FQGNSA. Trimming stripped 0 bases from V and 6 bases from J, with 9 bases between. The CDR3 spells CASSLASAREQYF. CDR3 DNA: TGTGCCAGCAGCTTAGCGTCCGCCCGCGAGCAGTACTTC.

The chain employs TRBV28 and TRBJ2-7, with a weak D call TRBD1 (6 bases). V was clipped by 4 bases and J by 2 bases, with 15 bases between them. Germline CDR1 is MDHEN and CDR2 is SYDVKM. The length of the CDR3 is 15 residues. The CDR3 region has the DNA TGTGCCAGCAGTTACGACAGGCGAACTACCTACGAGCAGTACTTC. This translates into CASSYDRRTTYEQYF.

This clone has more than one count but fewer than ten. The chain employs TRBV30 and TRBJ1-5; possibly TRBD1 for D (5 bases). Germline-derived CDR1 and CDR2 are GTSNPN and SVGIG (reference sequence). Trimming pared 2 bases from V and 4 bases from J, leaving 9 bases between. The length of the CDR3 is 13 residues. CDR3 coding DNA: TGTGCCTGGAGTAGACAGACAAATCAGCCCCAGCATTTT. It translates to CAWSRQTNQPQHF.

This chain links TRBV5-6 with TRBJ2-4; 8 bases align to TRBD1. CDR3 size: 15 residues. Germline values: CDR1 SGHDT, CDR2 YYEEEE. The V and J ends lost 5 bases and 7 bases, in that order; junction bases with no gene match: 11. As DNA, the CDR3 is TGTGCCAGCAGTCCAGCAGGGGGCATAGCTAACATTCAGTACTTC. Protein sequence: CASSPAGGIANIQYF.

The chain carries TRBV25-1 and TRBJ2-2; 13 positions agree with TRBD2. The CDR3 is 16 amino acids. Trimming at V came to 2 bases and at J to 8 bases, leaving 5 bases not matched to a gene. The V gene's germline CDR1 is MGHDK and CDR2 SYGVNS. The CDR3 loop reads CASSERGLAGRGELFF. The CDR3 nucleotides are TGTGCCAGCAGTGAAAGGGGACTAGCGGGAAGAGGGGAGCTGTTTTTT.

The sample holds a few counts of this clone. The chain links TRBV5-1 to TRBJ2-7, with a tentative D call TRBD1 (6 bases). V lost 5 bases to trimming and J lost 4 bases, with 19 bases between them. This CDR3 is built from 15 residues. Germline CDR1 SGHRS, CDR2 YFSETQ. The CDR3 loop is CASSPRVGQLYEQYF. The DNA for the CDR3 is TGCGCCAGCAGTCCCCGGGTCGGACAGTTGTACGAGCAGTACTTC.

This clone has only one observation. The rearrangement joins TRBV18 to TRBJ2-7; TRBD2 matches 8 bases. CDR3 length: 18 amino acids. In germline, CDR1 is KGHSH, CDR2 LQKENI. The V and J ends lost 6 bases and 1 base, in that order; junction bases with no gene match: 17. In DNA, the CDR3 is TGTGCCAGCTCGCTCAAAGGATGGGCGGGAGGTTCATCCTACGAGCAGTACTTC. Protein: CASSLKGWAGGSSYEQYF.

The V call is TRBV28, the J call TRBJ1-1; 7 bases align to TRBD1. From germline, CDR1 is MDHEN and CDR2 SYDVKM. The CDR3 is 13 residues long. Germline trimming cut 5 bases from V and 10 bases from J; bases unmatched to any gene: 10. CDR3 sequence reads: CASSQDRASGAFF. CDR3 DNA sequence: TGTGCCAGCAGTCAAGACAGGGCATCTGGAGCTTTCTTT. The variable domain in full, with the rest retrieved from reference TRBV28 and TRBJ1-1, is DVKVTQSSRYLVKRTGEKVFLECVQDMDHENMFWYRQDPGLGLRLIYFSYDVKMKEKGDIPEGYSVSREKKERFSLILESASTNQTSMYLCASSQDRASGAFFGQGTRLTVV.

This sequence joins TRBV5-1 and TRBJ2-1, with TRBD2 matching over 7 bases. Germline V CDR1 and CDR2: SGHRS, YFSETQ. The CDR3 extends over 15 amino acids. V lost 2 bases and J lost 5; bases outside the gene matches: 7. CDR3 nucleotides: TGCGCCAGCAGCTTCAGCGGGACGGACAACAATGAGCAGTTCTTC. It encodes CASSFSGTDNNEQFF.

The chain carries TRBV7-3 and TRBJ2-3; 9 nucleotides line up with TRBD2. Germline CDR1 reads SGHTA; CDR2 reads FQGTGA. Losses at the gene ends were 0 bases for V and 3 bases for J; bases not matched to a gene: 10. CDR3 length: 18 amino acids. The CDR3: CASSLTPSYLAGTDTQYF. DNA of the CDR3: TGTGCCAGCAGCTTAACTCCTTCTTACCTAGCGGGGACAGATACGCAGTATTTT.

The V call is TRBV6-4, the J call TRBJ1-1; no definite D call. This CDR3 has 15 amino acids. Between the trimmed V and J ends, which lost 9 bases and 3 bases, there was a span of 20 bases. Germline lookup yields CDR1 MRHNA and CDR2 SNTAGT. CDR3 nucleotide sequence: TGTGCCAGGCCATCCGCTGGGCGTAGCGACACTGAAGCTTTCTTT. Protein product: CARPSAGRSDTEAFF.

The chain carries TRBV25-1 and TRBJ2-7, with a tentative D call TRBD2 (5 bases). Trimming took 2 bases from V and 1 from J, leaving 12 bases between them. The length of the CDR3 is 15 residues. Germline V gene sequence: CDR1 MGHDK, CDR2 SYGVNS. CDR3 in amino acids: CASSETGYPSYEQYF. Written as DNA, the CDR3 is TGTGCCAGCAGTGAAACGGGGTACCCGTCCTACGAGCAGTACTTC.

The rearrangement uses TRBV10-3 and TRBJ1-1, with D perhaps matching TRBD1 (5 bases). The ends were cut back, 5 bases at V and 4 bases at J, with 8 bases in the middle. The germline V gene encodes CDR1 ENHRY and CDR2 SYGVKD. CDR3 size: 12 residues. CDR3 bases: TGTGCCATCAGTAGGGGAGGCACTGAAGCTTTCTTT. It is translated as CAISRGGTEAFF.

The chain is built from TRBV6-1 and TRBJ2-2; no clear D gene. The CDR3 runs 13 residues. Trimming shortened V by 6 bases and J by 5 bases, and 10 bases separated the two germline ends. Germline V gives CDR1 MNHNS, CDR2 SASEGT. CDR3 protein: CASRPLSTGELFF. For the CDR3, the DNA is TGTGCCAGCAGGCCACTATCTACCGGGGAGCTGTTTTTT.

V is TRBV27 and J is TRBJ1-2, with a possible D match to TRBD1 (5 bases). The CDR3 consists of 13 residues. V was clipped by 2 bases and J by 8 bases, with 12 bases between them. The V gene's germline CDR1 is MNHEY and CDR2 SMNVEV (reference sequence). CDR3 in amino acids: CASSLSRGEGYTF. CDR3 sequence (DNA): TGTGCCAGCAGTTTAAGCCGGGGGGAGGGCTACACCTTC.

The rearrangement links TRBV19 to TRBJ1-1; TRBD1 aligns across 7 bases. From germline, CDR1 is LNHDA and CDR2 SQIVND (reference sequence). V shed 5 bases, J shed 1 base, and the junction held 1 base outside the gene matches. The CDR3 is made up of 13 amino acids. The CDR3 loop reads CASSRQGNTEAFF. The CDR3 nucleotides read TGTGCCAGTAGTCGACAGGGGAACACTGAAGCTTTCTTT.